This T cell receptor beta chain was identified in a study of control samples from healthy donors and cancer patients. TCRdb's table, derived via immunoSEQ multiplex PCR, lists solely in-frame clones and lacks some. This repertoire shows about 140,000 clones, around 94% found once; its top ten account for around 13%. The CDR3 consists of 11 residues. Germline V lookup: CDR1 MNHEY, CDR2 SVGEGT. V shed 5 bases and J shed 1 base, with 2 bases lying between them. This sequence originates from a man in his forties or fifties in good health. This chain joins TRBV6-2 or TRBV6-3 and TRBJ2-5; no clear D gene. Material: blood. CDR3 sequence reads: CASSIQETQYF. In nucleotides, the CDR3 is TGTGCCAGCAGTATCCAAGAGACCCAGTACTTC.